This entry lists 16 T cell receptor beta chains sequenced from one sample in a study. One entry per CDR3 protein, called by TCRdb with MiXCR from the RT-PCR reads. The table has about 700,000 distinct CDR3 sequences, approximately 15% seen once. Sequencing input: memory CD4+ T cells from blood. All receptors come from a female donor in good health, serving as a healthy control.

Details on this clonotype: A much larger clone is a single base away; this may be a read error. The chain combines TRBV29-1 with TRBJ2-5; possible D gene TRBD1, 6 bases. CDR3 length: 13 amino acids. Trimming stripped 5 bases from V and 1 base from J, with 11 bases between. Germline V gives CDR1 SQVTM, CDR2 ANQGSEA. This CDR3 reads CSVHRTAQETQYF. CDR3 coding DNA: TGCAGCGTTCACAGGACAGCCCAAGAGACCCAGTACTTC.

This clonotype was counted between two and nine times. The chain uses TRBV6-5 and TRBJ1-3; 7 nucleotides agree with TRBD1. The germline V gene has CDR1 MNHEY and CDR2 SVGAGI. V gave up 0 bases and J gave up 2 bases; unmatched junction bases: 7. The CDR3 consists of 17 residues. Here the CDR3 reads CASSYSYGTVPGNTIYF. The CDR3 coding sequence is TGTGCCAGCAGTTACTCTTACGGGACAGTCCCTGGAAACACCATATATTTT.

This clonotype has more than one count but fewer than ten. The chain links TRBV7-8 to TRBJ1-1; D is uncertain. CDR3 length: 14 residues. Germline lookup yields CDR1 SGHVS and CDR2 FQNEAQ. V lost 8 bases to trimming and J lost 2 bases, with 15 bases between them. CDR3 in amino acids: CASFRTELNTEAFF. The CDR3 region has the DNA TGTGCCAGCTTCAGGACGGAACTTAACACTGAAGCTTTCTTT.

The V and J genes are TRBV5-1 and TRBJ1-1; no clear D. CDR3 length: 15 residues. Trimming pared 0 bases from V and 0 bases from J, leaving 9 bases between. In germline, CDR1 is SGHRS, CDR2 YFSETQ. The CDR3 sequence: CASSLAAQMNTEAFF. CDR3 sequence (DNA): TGCGCCAGCAGCTTGGCGGCACAGATGAACACTGAAGCTTTCTTT.

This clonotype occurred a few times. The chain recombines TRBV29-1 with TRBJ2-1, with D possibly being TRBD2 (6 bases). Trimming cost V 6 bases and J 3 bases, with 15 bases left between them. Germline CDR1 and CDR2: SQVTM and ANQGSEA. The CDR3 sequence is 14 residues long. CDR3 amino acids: CSVQSGPDYNEQFF. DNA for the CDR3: TGCAGCGTGCAGAGCGGGCCAGACTACAATGAGCAGTTCTTC.

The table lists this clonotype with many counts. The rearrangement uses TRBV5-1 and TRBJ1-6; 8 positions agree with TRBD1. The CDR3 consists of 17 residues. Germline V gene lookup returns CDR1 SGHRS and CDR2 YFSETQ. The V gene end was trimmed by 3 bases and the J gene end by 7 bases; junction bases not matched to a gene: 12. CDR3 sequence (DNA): TGCGCCAGCAGCTGGGGATTGGACAGGGAGAGGAATTCACCCCTCCACTTT. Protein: CASSWGLDRERNSPLHF.

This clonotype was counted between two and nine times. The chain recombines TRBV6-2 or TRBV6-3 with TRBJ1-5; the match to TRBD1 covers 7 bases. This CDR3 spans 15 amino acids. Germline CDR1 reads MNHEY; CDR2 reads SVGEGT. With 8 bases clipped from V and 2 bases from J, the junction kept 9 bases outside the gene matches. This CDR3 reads CASHDRERGNQPQHF. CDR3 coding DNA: TGTGCCAGCCATGACAGGGAGAGGGGCAATCAGCCCCAGCATTTT.

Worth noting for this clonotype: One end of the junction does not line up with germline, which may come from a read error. CDR3 in DNA: TGTGCCAGCTCAGTACAGGGGCAGGAGATCCAGTACTTC. Translated, it gives CASSVQGQEIQYF. The genes are TRBV18 and TRBJ2-5; 7 bases map to TRBD1. Per the germline V gene, CDR1 is KGHSH and CDR2 is LQKENI. The CDR3 is made up of 13 amino acids.

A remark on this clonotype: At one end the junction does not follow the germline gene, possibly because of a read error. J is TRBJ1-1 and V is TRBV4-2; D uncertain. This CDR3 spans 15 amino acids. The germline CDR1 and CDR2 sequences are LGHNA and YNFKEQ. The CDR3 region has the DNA TGTGCCAGCAGCTTAGGCGCCTTGATGAACACTAAAGCTTTCTTT. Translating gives CASSLGALMNTKAFF.

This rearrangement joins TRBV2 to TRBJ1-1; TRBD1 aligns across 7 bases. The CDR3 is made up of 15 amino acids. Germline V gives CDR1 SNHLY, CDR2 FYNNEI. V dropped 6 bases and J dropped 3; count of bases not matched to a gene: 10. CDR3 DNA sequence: TGTGCCAGCAGGTCACAGGGGATTGGCGACACTGAAGCTTTCTTT. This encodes CASRSQGIGDTEAFF.

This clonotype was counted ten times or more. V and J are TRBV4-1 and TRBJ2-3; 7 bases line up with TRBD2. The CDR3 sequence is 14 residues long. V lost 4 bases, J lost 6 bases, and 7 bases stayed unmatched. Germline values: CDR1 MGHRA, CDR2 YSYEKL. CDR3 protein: CASSLGGSGDTQYF. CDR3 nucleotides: TGCGCCAGCAGCCTCGGGGGTAGCGGGGATACGCAGTATTTT.

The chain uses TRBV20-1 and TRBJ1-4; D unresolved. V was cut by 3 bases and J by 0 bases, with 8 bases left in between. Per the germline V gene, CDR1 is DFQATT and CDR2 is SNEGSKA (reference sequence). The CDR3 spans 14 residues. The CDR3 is CSASDGPTNEKLFF. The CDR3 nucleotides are TGCAGTGCTAGTGACGGCCCAACTAATGAAAAACTGTTTTTT.

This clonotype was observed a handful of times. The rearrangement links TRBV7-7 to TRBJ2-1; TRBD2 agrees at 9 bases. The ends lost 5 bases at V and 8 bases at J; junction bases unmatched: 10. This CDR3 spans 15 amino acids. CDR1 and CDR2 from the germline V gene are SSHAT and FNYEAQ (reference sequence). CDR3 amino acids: CASSPAAGGQDEQFF. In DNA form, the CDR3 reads TGTGCCAGCAGCCCCGCGGCGGGGGGGCAAGATGAGCAGTTCTTC.

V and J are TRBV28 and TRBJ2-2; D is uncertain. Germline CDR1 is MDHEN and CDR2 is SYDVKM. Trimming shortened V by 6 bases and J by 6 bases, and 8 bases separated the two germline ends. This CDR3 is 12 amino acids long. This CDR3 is CASRPPAGELFF. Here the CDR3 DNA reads TGTGCCAGCAGACCGCCGGCCGGGGAGCTGTTTTTT. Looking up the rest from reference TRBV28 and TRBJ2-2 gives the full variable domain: DVKVTQSSRYLVKRTGEKVFLECVQDMDHENMFWYRQDPGLGLRLIYFSYDVKMKEKGDIPEGYSVSREKKERFSLILESASTNQTSMYLCASRPPAGELFFGEGSRLTVL.

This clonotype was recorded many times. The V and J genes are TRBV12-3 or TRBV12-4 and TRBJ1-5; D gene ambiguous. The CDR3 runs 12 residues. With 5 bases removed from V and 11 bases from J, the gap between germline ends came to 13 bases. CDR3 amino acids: CASSNQRGSQHF. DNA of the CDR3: TGTGCCAGCAGTAACCAACGAGGGTCCCAGCATTTT.

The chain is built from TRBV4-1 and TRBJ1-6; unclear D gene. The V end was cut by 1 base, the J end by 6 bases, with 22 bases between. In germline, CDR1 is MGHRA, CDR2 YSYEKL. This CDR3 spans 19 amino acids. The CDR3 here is CASSQVAVFGLVSNSPLHF. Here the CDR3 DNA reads TGCGCCAGCAGCCAAGTTGCGGTTTTTGGATTGGTCAGTAATTCACCCCTCCACTTT.